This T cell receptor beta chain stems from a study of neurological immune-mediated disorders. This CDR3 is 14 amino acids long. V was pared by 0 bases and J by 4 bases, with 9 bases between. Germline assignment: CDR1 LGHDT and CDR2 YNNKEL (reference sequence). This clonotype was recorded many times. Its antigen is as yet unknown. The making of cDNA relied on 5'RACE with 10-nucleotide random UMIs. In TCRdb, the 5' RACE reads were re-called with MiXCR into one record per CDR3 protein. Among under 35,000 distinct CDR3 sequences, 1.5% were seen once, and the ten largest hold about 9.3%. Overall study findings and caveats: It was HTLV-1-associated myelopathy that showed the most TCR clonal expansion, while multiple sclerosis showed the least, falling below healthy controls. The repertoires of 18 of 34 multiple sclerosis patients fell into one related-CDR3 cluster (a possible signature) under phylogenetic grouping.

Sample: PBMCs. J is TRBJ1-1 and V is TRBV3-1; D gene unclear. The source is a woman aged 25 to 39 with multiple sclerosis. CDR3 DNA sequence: TGTGCCAGCAGCCAAGAATTTCAGAGCACTGAAGCTTTCTTT. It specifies CASSQEFQSTEAFF.